This T cell receptor (beta chain) emerged from a study of memory CD4+ T cells and cytomegalovirus serostatus (dated by TCRdb to between 2018 and 2021). For context, the study as a whole: A total of about 33 healthy Belgian adults, of whom 9 were CMV seropositive and about 24 were CMV seronegative, were included in the cohort. To replicate a published TCR-based CMV serostatus classifier, the study sequenced CD4+ memory TCRbeta repertoires from a Belgian cohort whose cytomegalovirus serostatus was known. Paper-wide results and their limitations: Of over 150 previously reported CMV-associated TCRbeta sequences, some 67 appeared in the CD4+ memory repertoires, each in one to five individuals. On the Belgian cohort, the classifier based on the original framework reached a median bootstrapped AUC of 0.95, with a 95% CI of 0.76-1.00. Results were interpreted as suggesting that the CMV-associated TCR signature is largely present in the CD4+ memory repertoire. For predicting CMV serostatus, the median bootstrapped AUC was approximately 0.95 using the original framework and 0.91 using a US-trained random forest. Only CD4+CD45RO+ memory cells were sequenced, in contrast to the original study, which included naive and memory CD4+ and CD8+ populations.

A FACSAria II was used to sort memory CD4+ T cells, defined as single viable CD3+CD4+CD8-CD45RO+ cells. CMV serostatus was determined with a Roche Elecsys assay detecting serum IgG against CMV pp150, pp28, p38 and p52. After thawing, total CD4+ T cells were enriched by positive selection with CD4 magnetic microbeads. The samples came from a separate study whose specific focus was interrogating the CD4+ T cell memory repertoire. Peripheral blood mononuclear cells were isolated and cryopreserved following standard operating procedures; serum was stored at -80 °C. The staining relied on CD3-PerCP (BW264/56), CD4-APC (RPA-T4), CD45RO-PE (UCHT1) and CD8-Pacific Orange (3B5) antibodies, and Sytox blue was used to exclude non-viable cells. Comments on this clone: Its antigen specificity is not known. Base-call qualities are not available, and no considerably larger clone is one nucleotide away.

The Quick-DNA Microprep Kit was used to extract genomic DNA from the sorted cells. Amplification of TCRbeta DNA was done with the immunoSEQ hsTCRbeta kit, following the protocol from the manufacturer. TCRbeta libraries were sequenced on an Illumina MiSeq instrument. As for the authors' bioinformatics: Following removal of out-of-frame sequences, more than 2,000,000 distinct TCRbeta sequences were retained, with an average of about 61,000 per individual. Two values were used to score each individual: the count of 150 to 200 previously reported CMV-associated TCRbeta sequences and the total count of productive distinct TCRbeta sequences. A beta-binomial model was reimplemented in Python, and scikit-learn random forests with default parameters were trained on US cohort data. Classifier performance on the Belgian cohort was reported as the median AUC with percentile confidence intervals calculated over 10,000 bootstrap iterations. The clones in this table, taken by TCRdb from immuneACCESS, are in-frame only. Not every clone is retained; where verified, under half of the shortfall comes from an unresolved V gene, and the cause of the rest is unknown. The DNA was the basis for D and trimming; V, J and clone size are from that table. Present in this sample are 48,000 or so clones, around 80% of which were seen just once. The ten largest clonotypes hold 0.75% to 0.9% of the sample.

This receptor was identified in an adult in good health and CMV-seronegative. The specimen was memory CD4+ T cells from blood.

The encoded CDR3 is CASSPWTALRFYGYTF. The DNA is TGTGCCAGCAGCCCCTGGACAGCTCTTCGGTTCTATGGCTACACCTTC. This receptor chain uses TRBV5-6 and TRBJ1-2, with TRBD1 tentatively as D gene (6 bases match). The germline V gene gives CDR1 as SGHDT and CDR2 as YYEEEE. The CDR3 measures 16 amino acids from cysteine to phenylalanine. The kept DNA is CDR3 alone, 48 bases in frame from the first base. At the junction V is shortened by 4 bases and J by 4 bases, with 20 bases in between.